The entry below gives a single T cell receptor (beta chain) sequence along with its context. The V gene's germline CDR1 is MDHEN and CDR2 SYDVKM. The CDR3 length is 12 residues. V was cut by 5 bases and J by 5 bases, with 9 bases left in between. This entry belongs to a study of blood T cell repertoires in COVID-19. In the authors' methods: The assay estimated nucleated cells by amplifying reference gene primers. The assay was immunoSEQ multiplex PCR, and TCRdb's table has in-frame clones only and misses some. For V, J and clone size, that table is used; D and trimming come from the DNA. This table has roughly 230,000 clones, around 83% appearing once.

This clonotype originated in a man in his forties with active or convalescent COVID-19. This chain links TRBV28 with TRBJ1-1, with D possibly TRBD1 on 5 matching bases. The sequenced sample was peripheral blood. This chain's CDR3 is CASSPEGTEAFF. CDR3 in DNA: TGTGCCAGCAGTCCGGAGGGGACTGAAGCTTTCTTT.